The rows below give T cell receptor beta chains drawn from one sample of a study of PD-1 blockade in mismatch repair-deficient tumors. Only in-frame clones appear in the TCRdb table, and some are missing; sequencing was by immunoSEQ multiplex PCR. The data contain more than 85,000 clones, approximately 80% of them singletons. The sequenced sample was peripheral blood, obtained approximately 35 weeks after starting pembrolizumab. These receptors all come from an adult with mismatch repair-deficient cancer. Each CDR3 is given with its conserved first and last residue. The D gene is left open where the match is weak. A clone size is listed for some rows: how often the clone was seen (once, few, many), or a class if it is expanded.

CDR3: CATRKAGGSYEQYF; DNA: TGTGCCACCCGGAAAGCGGGAGGGTCCTACGAGCAGTACTTC; V: TRBV27; J: TRBJ2-7; D: TRBD2; size: .
CDR3: CASRGDPGGVIHGYTF; DNA: TGTGCCAGCAGAGGGGACCCCGGGGGCGTTATTCATGGCTACACCTTC; V: TRBV28; J: TRBJ1-2; D: .; size: .
CDR3: CASSEDVPGGSTDTQYF; DNA: TGTGCCAGCAGTGAGGATGTCCCAGGCGGAAGCACAGATACGCAGTATTTT; V: TRBV6-1; J: TRBJ2-3; D: .; size: once
CDR3: CATSRGGLGDEQFF; DNA: TGTGCCACCAGCAGAGGGGGCCTAGGCGATGAGCAGTTCTTC; V: TRBV15; J: TRBJ2-1; D: .; size: once
CDR3: CASRASGYNEQFF; DNA: TGTGCCAGCAGGGCTAGCGGGTACAATGAGCAGTTCTTC; V: TRBV7-8; J: TRBJ2-1; D: TRBD2; size: .
CDR3: CASRPTGPYGYTF; DNA: TGTGCCAGCCGGCCGACGGGGCCTTATGGCTACACCTTC; V: TRBV27; J: TRBJ1-2; D: .; size: once
CDR3: CASSLVPSGSTDNEQFF; DNA: TGCGCCAGCAGCTTGGTTCCTAGCGGGAGTACCGACAATGAGCAGTTCTTC; V: TRBV5-1; J: TRBJ2-1; D: TRBD2; size: .
CDR3: CASSLGGPGAGYGYTF; DNA: TGTGCCAGCAGCTTAGGTGGCCCAGGGGCGGGCTATGGCTACACCTTC; V: TRBV7-9; J: TRBJ1-2; D: .; size: few
CDR3: CASSVRRENTGELFF; DNA: TGTGCCAGCAGTGTACGGCGGGAGAACACCGGGGAGCTGTTTTTT; V: TRBV6-1; J: TRBJ2-2; D: .; size: few
CDR3: CASGPGLAGGETQYF; DNA: TGTGCTAGTGGTCCAGGACTAGCGGGAGGAGAGACCCAGTACTTC; V: TRBV12-5; J: TRBJ2-5; D: TRBD2; size: few
CDR3: CASSPGADNEQFF; DNA: TGTGCCAGCAGCCCGGGGGCTGACAATGAGCAGTTCTTC; V: TRBV7-9; J: TRBJ2-1; D: .; size: .
CDR3: CASSFGGTLSRSYTF; DNA: TGTGCCAGCAGCTTTGGGGGGACCCTAAGTCGGAGCTACACCTTC; V: TRBV11-3; J: TRBJ1-2; D: .; size: .
CDR3: CASRPTGGTNEKLFF; DNA: TGTGCCAGCAGGCCTACAGGGGGGACTAATGAAAAACTGTTTTTT; V: TRBV7-2; J: TRBJ1-4; D: TRBD1; size: .
CDR3: CASMRAGAYNEQFF; DNA: TGTGCCAGCATGAGAGCGGGAGCCTACAATGAGCAGTTCTTC; V: TRBV5-4; J: TRBJ2-1; D: TRBD2; size: .
CDR3: CASSPTGTSERSYNEQFF; DNA: TGTGCCAGCAGCCCAACCGGGACTAGCGAACGCTCCTACAATGAGCAGTTCTTC; V: TRBV14; J: TRBJ2-1; D: TRBD2; size: .
CDR3: CASREGGRTSGSGTYEQYF; DNA: TGTGCCAGTAGAGAAGGGGGCAGGACTAGCGGGAGTGGGACCTACGAGCAGTACTTC; V: TRBV19; J: TRBJ2-7; D: TRBD2; size: .
CDR3: CARVGSGSCSYEQYF; DNA: TGTGCCAGGGTCGGAAGCGGGAGTTGCTCCTACGAGCAGTACTTC; V: TRBV11-3; J: TRBJ2-7; D: TRBD2; size: .
CDR3: CASSYSGPSAVEQFF; DNA: TGTGCCAGCAGTTATTCTGGGCCCTCAGCAGTTGAGCAGTTCTTC; V: TRBV6-5; J: TRBJ2-1; D: .; size: .
CDR3: CASGTASGNTIYF; DNA: TGTGCCAGCGGGACTGCCTCTGGAAACACCATATATTTT; V: TRBV18; J: TRBJ1-3; D: .; size: once
CDR3: CASSMDWRKETQYF; DNA: TGTGCCAGCAGCATGGACTGGAGGAAAGAGACCCAGTACTTC; V: TRBV27; J: TRBJ2-5; D: .; size: .
CDR3: CASSPGQGASDTQYF; DNA: TGTGCCAGCAGCCCGGGACAGGGGGCGTCAGATACGCAGTATTTT; V: TRBV13; J: TRBJ2-3; D: TRBD1; size: .
CDR3: CASSLYGRDTDTQYF; DNA: TGTGCCAGCAGTTTATACGGGAGGGACACAGATACGCAGTATTTT; V: TRBV27; J: TRBJ2-3; D: TRBD2; size: .
CDR3: CSVETGNTIYF; DNA: TGCAGCGTTGAGACTGGAAACACCATATATTTT; V: TRBV29-1; J: TRBJ1-3; D: .; size: few
CDR3: CASSPSGGQETQYF; DNA: TGCGCCAGCAGTCCTAGCGGGGGACAAGAGACCCAGTACTTC; V: TRBV10-2; J: TRBJ2-5; D: TRBD2; size: few
CDR3: CASRVANQPQHF; DNA: TGTGCCAGTAGAGTGGCCAATCAGCCCCAGCATTTT; V: TRBV19; J: TRBJ1-5; D: .; size: .
CDR3: CASSKVGVTGELFF; DNA: TGTGCCAGCAGCAAAGTGGGGGTCACCGGGGAGCTGTTTTTT; V: TRBV21-1; J: TRBJ2-2; D: .; size: .
CDR3: CASSQEAGAISYEQYF; DNA: TGTGCCAGCAGCCAAGAAGCAGGGGCCATTTCCTACGAGCAGTACTTC; V: TRBV14; J: TRBJ2-7; D: .; size: .
CDR3: CASSIGGKDRVRAEAFF; DNA: TGTGCCAGTAGTATCGGGGGCAAAGACAGGGTTCGGGCTGAAGCTTTCTTT; V: TRBV19; J: TRBJ1-1; D: TRBD1; size: .
CDR3: CASSLADDGNEKLFF; DNA: TGCGCCAGCAGCTTGGCGGACGACGGTAATGAAAAACTGTTTTTT; V: TRBV5-1; J: TRBJ1-4; D: .; size: .
CDR3: CASSWSGGTDTQYF; DNA: TGTGCCAGCAGCTGGTCGGGAGGGACAGATACGCAGTATTTT; V: TRBV11-3; J: TRBJ2-3; D: TRBD2; size: .
CDR3: CASSSTTDTQYF; DNA: TGTGCCAGCAGCTCTACCACAGATACGCAGTATTTT; V: TRBV5-4; J: TRBJ2-3; D: .; size: .
CDR3: CASSVGVAGAYEQYF; DNA: TGTGCCAGCAGCGTAGGGGTAGCGGGGGCCTACGAGCAGTACTTC; V: TRBV9; J: TRBJ2-7; D: TRBD2; size: once
CDR3: CASSLDRNQPQHF; DNA: TGTGCCAGCAGTTTGGACAGAAATCAGCCCCAGCATTTT; V: TRBV6-5; J: TRBJ1-5; D: .; size: .
CDR3: CASSALGGFEKLFF; DNA: TGTGCCAGCAGTGCCTTAGGGGGTTTTGAAAAACTGTTTTTT; V: TRBV2; J: TRBJ1-4; D: .; size: .
CDR3: CASSVTSVTYNEQFF; DNA: TGTGCCAGCAGCGTAACAAGCGTAACCTACAATGAGCAGTTCTTC; V: TRBV9; J: TRBJ2-1; D: .; size: .
CDR3: CASSLNYGYTF; DNA: TGTGCCAGCAGTCTCAACTATGGCTACACCTTC; V: TRBV6-1; J: TRBJ1-2; D: .; size: .
CDR3: CASALEETQYF; DNA: TGTGCCAGCGCCCTAGAAGAGACCCAGTACTTC; V: TRBV6-1; J: TRBJ2-5; D: .; size: .